Listed below are T cell receptor beta chains from one sample, sequenced in a study of shared clonotypes between healthy human individuals. The repertoire was sequenced with immunoSEQ multiplex PCR; TCRdb's copy has only in-frame clones and lacks some. The top ten hold approximately 1.3% of the sample, which has about 1 million clones, around four fifths seen once. The sequencing input was memory CD4+ T cells sorted from blood. The receptors come from a man between 18 and 29 years old in good health. Both conserved end residues are part of each CDR3. D genes are given only for firm matches. Only part of the rows carry a size: once, few, many, or a class if the clone is expanded.

d_call: TRBD1; j_call: TRBJ1-5; v_call: TRBV2; clone_size: -; cdr3_aa: CASSGTGGTQPQHF; cdr3_nt: TGTGCCAGCAGCGGGACAGGGGGGACGCAGCCCCAGCATTTT
d_call: TRBD2; j_call: TRBJ2-4; v_call: TRBV5-1; clone_size: few; cdr3_aa: CASSLAGREDIQYF; cdr3_nt: TGCGCCAGCAGCTTGGCCGGGAGGGAAGACATTCAGTACTTC
d_call: -; j_call: TRBJ1-2; v_call: TRBV19; clone_size: few; cdr3_aa: CAIRRTDYGYTF; cdr3_nt: TGTGCCATTCGCAGGACCGACTATGGCTACACCTTC
d_call: TRBD1; j_call: TRBJ2-7; v_call: TRBV6-1; clone_size: -; cdr3_aa: CASTPLRDRPNEQYF; cdr3_nt: TGTGCCAGCACCCCCCTCCGGGACAGGCCTAACGAGCAGTACTTC
d_call: -; j_call: TRBJ2-7; v_call: TRBV7-2; clone_size: -; cdr3_aa: CASSLGAEQYF; cdr3_nt: TGTGCCAGCAGCTTAGGGGCAGAGCAGTACTTC
d_call: -; j_call: TRBJ1-6; v_call: TRBV2; clone_size: -; cdr3_aa: CASSEQLAYNSPLHF; cdr3_nt: TGTGCCAGCAGTGAGCAGTTAGCATATAATTCACCCCTCCACTTT
d_call: TRBD2; j_call: TRBJ2-3; v_call: TRBV4-3; clone_size: -; cdr3_aa: CASSQVSSGRVSTDTQYF; cdr3_nt: TGCGCCAGCAGCCAAGTTAGCAGCGGGAGGGTTTCCACAGATACGCAGTATTTT
d_call: -; j_call: TRBJ1-2; v_call: TRBV10-1; clone_size: once; cdr3_aa: CASSDFGNRGYTF; cdr3_nt: TGCGCCAGCAGTGACTTCGGGAATCGAGGCTACACCTTC
d_call: -; j_call: TRBJ2-2; v_call: TRBV19; clone_size: -; cdr3_aa: CASSILVSSSPTGELFF; cdr3_nt: TGTGCCAGTAGTATACTGGTCTCTAGCAGCCCCACCGGGGAGCTGTTTTTT
d_call: TRBD2; j_call: TRBJ2-7; v_call: TRBV29-1; clone_size: -; cdr3_aa: CSVVSGSSHEQYF; cdr3_nt: TGCAGCGTCGTGAGCGGGAGCTCCCACGAGCAGTACTTC
d_call: TRBD2; j_call: TRBJ2-7; v_call: TRBV11-2; clone_size: -; cdr3_aa: CASSLLAGVPEQYF; cdr3_nt: TGTGCCAGCAGCTTACTAGCGGGGGTACCCGAGCAGTACTTC
d_call: TRBD1; j_call: TRBJ1-4; v_call: TRBV5-1; clone_size: -; cdr3_aa: CASSPGGRNEKLFF; cdr3_nt: TGCGCCAGCAGCCCAGGGGGGCGGAACGAAAAACTGTTTTTT
d_call: -; j_call: TRBJ1-6; v_call: TRBV27; clone_size: -; cdr3_aa: CASSSGHGSSYNSPLHF; cdr3_nt: TGTGCCAGCAGTTCGGGACACGGGAGCTCCTATAATTCACCCCTCCACTTT
d_call: -; j_call: TRBJ1-5; v_call: TRBV6-1; clone_size: -; cdr3_aa: CASRPSGGNQPQHF; cdr3_nt: TGTGCCAGCAGGCCCTCCGGGGGCAATCAGCCCCAGCATTTT
d_call: -; j_call: TRBJ2-3; v_call: TRBV9; clone_size: -; cdr3_aa: CASSVEEGGMVGVKNTQYF; cdr3_nt: TGTGCCAGCAGCGTAGAGGAAGGGGGAATGGTAGGGGTGAAAAATACGCAGTATTTT
d_call: TRBD1; j_call: TRBJ2-7; v_call: TRBV29-1; clone_size: -; cdr3_aa: CSVGGTGDGRAYEQYF; cdr3_nt: TGCAGCGTGGGAGGGACAGGGGACGGGAGGGCCTACGAGCAGTACTTC
d_call: TRBD1; j_call: TRBJ1-5; v_call: TRBV27; clone_size: -; cdr3_aa: CASRAGTVSNQPQHF; cdr3_nt: TGTGCCAGCAGGGCGGGGACAGTTAGCAATCAGCCCCAGCATTTT
d_call: -; j_call: TRBJ1-6; v_call: TRBV28; clone_size: -; cdr3_aa: CASSFDTTSGSPLHF; cdr3_nt: TGTGCCAGCAGTTTCGACACAACGAGTGGTTCACCCCTCCACTTT
d_call: -; j_call: TRBJ2-1; v_call: TRBV5-1; clone_size: few; cdr3_aa: CASSLIPGRSSYNEQFF; cdr3_nt: TGCGCCAGCAGCTTGATCCCAGGCCGGAGCTCCTACAATGAGCAGTTCTTC
d_call: TRBD2; j_call: TRBJ2-7; v_call: TRBV5-4; clone_size: -; cdr3_aa: CASSPVGRVYEQYF; cdr3_nt: TGTGCCAGCAGCCCAGTGGGGAGGGTCTACGAGCAGTACTTC
d_call: TRBD1; j_call: TRBJ1-5; v_call: TRBV19; clone_size: -; cdr3_aa: CASSTGRQGGSQPQHF; cdr3_nt: TGTGCCAGTAGTACCGGACGACAGGGTGGTAGTCAGCCCCAGCATTTT
d_call: -; j_call: TRBJ2-5; v_call: TRBV7-9; clone_size: -; cdr3_aa: CASSFQGQTQYF; cdr3_nt: TGTGCCAGCAGCTTTCAGGGCCAGACCCAGTACTTC
d_call: TRBD1; j_call: TRBJ1-2; v_call: TRBV5-1; clone_size: -; cdr3_aa: CASSLGQGIGGYTF; cdr3_nt: TGCGCCAGCAGCCTAGGACAGGGTATAGGTGGCTACACCTTC
d_call: -; j_call: TRBJ2-3; v_call: TRBV11-2; clone_size: once; cdr3_aa: CASSLMDTQYF; cdr3_nt: TGTGCCAGCAGCTTAATGGATACGCAGTATTTT
d_call: TRBD2; j_call: TRBJ2-5; v_call: TRBV4-2; clone_size: -; cdr3_aa: CASSQSGLAGETQYF; cdr3_nt: TGTGCCAGCAGCCAGAGTGGACTAGCCGGGGAGACCCAGTACTTC